Given below is one TCR beta chain in context. What it binds is unknown. The sample belongs to a study of shared clonotypes between healthy human individuals. About the study: CD4 naive and CD4 memory each took three plates per donor, while CD8 naive took two and CD8 memory one.

Germline loops: CDR1 SGDLS, CDR2 YYNGEE. This CDR3 contains 14 residues. V lost 4 bases and J lost 5; bases outside the gene matches: 6. Study results and caveats: The study found lower generation probabilities in non-shared clonotypes than in those shared by all four donors.

CD45RO-negative cells were positively selected for CCR7, leaving out terminally differentiated effector memory CD45RA+ cells. The authors ran the assay at deep level. Sequencing used immunoSEQ multiplex PCR; TCRdb keeps in-frame clones, though not all of them. Counted here are hundreds of thousands of clones, around 96% occurring once; the ten biggest clones make up more than 0.085%. The TCR originated in a woman aged 25 to 45 in good health. The sequencing sample was made of naive CD8+ T cells sorted from blood. The chain is built from TRBV9 and TRBJ2-3; 8 nucleotides match TRBD2. The CDR3 DNA reads as TGTGCCAGCAGCCTAGCGGGCGGGGGAGATACGCAGTATTTT. It encodes CASSLAGGGDTQYF.